The 17 T cell receptor beta chains below were found in one sample sequenced in a study of radiation and T cells in renal cell carcinoma. The treatment was: 15 Gy SBRT to primary tumor, nephrectomy 4 weeks later. Clones were sequenced by immunoSEQ multiplex PCR, and TCRdb holds only the in-frame ones, with some missing. The sample includes tens of thousands of clones, roughly half of them seen just once. This material consisted of tumor tissue, taken from a patient whose treatment included radiotherapy and nephrectomy. Receptors were obtained from a woman aged 45-60 years with renal cell carcinoma.

This clone was seen a handful of times. The chain carries TRBV7-9 and TRBJ2-2; TRBD2 might be the D (7 bases). The CDR3 has 16 residues. CDR1 and CDR2 from the germline V gene are SEHNR and FQNEAQ (reference sequence). With 3 bases removed from V and 2 bases from J, the gap between germline ends came to 13 bases. This CDR3 is CASSFFGGRNTGELFF. CDR3 coding DNA: TGTGCCAGCAGCTTTTTCGGGGGGCGAAACACCGGGGAGCTGTTTTTT.

This clone was detected only once. The CDR3 protein is CASGLVEGHEQYF. The CDR3 DNA sequence: TGTGCTAGTGGTTTGGTGGAGGGCCACGAGCAGTACTTC. The J gene is TRBJ2-7, the V gene TRBV12-5; maybe TRBD2 (6 bases). Trimming removed 0 bases from V and 5 bases from J, with 8 bases in between. The CDR3 has 13 amino acids. From germline, CDR1 is LGHNT and CDR2 FRNRAP. Based on the CDR3 plus reference TRBV12-5 and TRBJ2-7, the full variable domain is DARVTQTPRHKVTEMGQEVTMRCQPILGHNTVFWYRQTMMQGLELLAYFRNRAPLDDSGMPKDRFSAEMPDATLATLKIQPSEPRDSAVYFCASGLVEGHEQYFGPGTRLTVT.

This clone appeared a single time. The rearrangement joins TRBV13 to TRBJ1-1; 9 nucleotides line up with TRBD1. CDR1 is PRHDT, CDR2 FYEKMQ, per germline (reference sequence). V lost 6 bases to trimming and J lost 1 base; unmatched junction nucleotides: 6. This CDR3 is built from 15 residues. The CDR3 is CASRDRGGGNTEAFF. In DNA form, the CDR3 reads TGTGCCAGCAGGGACAGGGGAGGTGGGAACACTGAAGCTTTCTTT. The full variable domain, rest sourced from reference TRBV13 and TRBJ1-1, is AAGVIQSPRHLIKEKRETATLKCYPIPRHDTVYWYQQGPGQDPQFLISFYEKMQSDKGSIPDRFSAQQFSDYHSELNMSSLELGDSALYFCASRDRGGGNTEAFFGQGTRLTVV.

In this sample, this clone turned up a few times. The genes are TRBV11-2 and TRBJ2-7; 7 bases are a match to TRBD1. V lost 4 bases, J lost 2 bases, and 11 bases stayed unmatched. The CDR3 sequence is 16 residues long. The germline gives CDR1 SGHAT, CDR2 FQNNGV. The CDR3 DNA follows: TGTGCCAGCAGCTCTCCCGGGACAGAGACCACCTACGAGCAGTACTTC. Translating it yields CASSSPGTETTYEQYF. The entire variable domain, with the rest obtained from reference TRBV11-2 and TRBJ2-7, is as follows: EAGVAQSPRYKIIEKRQSVAFWCNPISGHATLYWYQQILGQGPKLLIQFQNNGVVDDSQLPKDRFSAERLKGVDSTLKIQPAKLEDSAVYLCASSSPGTETTYEQYFGPGTRLTVT.

This clone was seen a few times. This CDR3 is CASSLAGSTDTQYF. CDR3 DNA sequence: TGCGCCAGCAGCTTGGCAGGGAGCACAGATACGCAGTATTTT. V and J are TRBV5-1 and TRBJ2-3, with a tentative D call TRBD1 (5 bases). From germline, CDR1 is SGHRS and CDR2 YFSETQ. V was trimmed by 0 bases and J by 0 bases, leaving 5 bases between them. The CDR3 runs to 14 residues.

Regarding this clone: It is likely a read error: a sequence one base away is far more abundant. The chain employs TRBV5-6 and TRBJ1-6; unclear D gene. V was shortened by 0 bases and J by 10 bases, with 8 bases between the two germline ends. CDR1 is SGHDT and CDR2 is YYEEEE in the germline V gene. The CDR3 sequence is 13 residues long. In DNA form, the CDR3 reads TGTGCCAGCAGCTTGGTAAACTCATCACCCCTCCACTTT. This gives the protein CASSLVNSSPLHF. Variable domain in full (rest from reference TRBV5-6 and TRBJ1-6): DAGVTQSPTHLIKTRGQQVTLRCSPKSGHDTVSWYQQALGQGPQFIFQYYEEEERQRGNFPDRFSGHQFPNYSSELNVNALLLGDSALYLCASSLVNSSPLHFGNGTRLTVT.

A remark on this clone: A read error may account for a junction end that differs from germline. The V gene is TRBV7-7, the J gene TRBJ2-1, with 10 bases lining up with TRBD2. This CDR3 comprises 16 residues. The germline V gene has CDR1 SSHAT and CDR2 FNYEAQ (reference sequence). The CDR3 loop is CASSLTTSGAYNEQFF. Written as DNA, the CDR3 is TGTGCTAGCAGTTTGACTACTAGCGGGGCATACAATGAGCAGTTCTTC.

The chain uses TRBV7-2 and TRBJ2-5; D tentatively fits TRBD1 or TRBD2 (5 bases each). Germline CDR1 is SGHTA and CDR2 is FQGNSA. Trimming removed 1 base at V and 4 bases at J, with 16 bases between. This CDR3 has 16 amino acids. In DNA, the CDR3 is TGTGCCAGCAGCTTAGGGGACCTCCTTAGCCGAGAGACCCAGTACTTC. Its protein product is CASSLGDLLSRETQYF.

The chain recombines TRBV2 with TRBJ2-7; tentative D call: TRBD1 (7 bases). There are 14 residues in the CDR3. V shed 6 bases and J shed 3 bases, with 15 bases lying between them. Germline V gives CDR1 SNHLY, CDR2 FYNNEI. CDR3 DNA: TGTGCCAGCAGCTTAGGGCAGGGGGGCTACGAGCAGTACTTC. Amino acids: CASSLGQGGYEQYF.

This clone was counted a few times. This chain links TRBV4-2 with TRBJ1-5; possible D gene TRBD1, 5 bases. The germline gives CDR1 LGHNA, CDR2 YNFKEQ. CDR3 size: 14 residues. V lost 3 bases and J lost 4, with 10 bases in between. In DNA, the CDR3 is TGTGCCAGCAGCCAGGGACGAGAAAATCAGCCCCAGCATTTT. Amino acids: CASSQGRENQPQHF.

This clone was counted between two and nine times. The chain uses TRBV15 and TRBJ1-5; the match to TRBD1 covers 7 bases. The V gene's germline CDR1 is LNHNV and CDR2 YYDKDF (reference sequence). With 5 bases clipped from V and 7 bases from J, the junction kept 8 bases outside the gene matches. CDR3 length: 14 residues. The CDR3 is CATSGTGEKQPQHF. CDR3 DNA: TGTGCCACCAGCGGAACAGGGGAAAAGCAGCCCCAGCATTTT. Drawing the rest from reference TRBV15 and TRBJ1-5, the complete variable domain is DAMVIQNPRYQVTQFGKPVTLSCSQTLNHNVMYWYQQKSSQAPKLLFHYYDKDFNNEADTPDNFQSRRPNTSFCFLDIRSPGLGDTAMYLCATSGTGEKQPQHFGDGTRLSIL.

This clone was recorded many times. J is TRBJ2-7 and V is TRBV4-2; D unclear. CDR1 and CDR2 (germline): LGHNA, YNFKEQ. The CDR3 loop spans 13 amino acids. V was clipped by 5 bases and J by 7 bases, with 15 bases between them. The CDR3 bases are TGTGCCAGCAGCGTGAATCCCTCGGAAGAGCAGTACTTC. This gives the protein CASSVNPSEEQYF.

This chain uses TRBV10-2 with TRBJ2-6; unclear D gene. The CDR3 contains 13 residues. CDR1 is WSHSY, CDR2 SAAADI, per germline. Between the trimmed V and J ends, which lost 6 bases and 2 bases, there was a span of 5 bases. CDR3 in DNA: TGCGCCAGCAGAGAAGCTGGGGCCAACGTCCTGACTTTC. Encoded protein: CASREAGANVLTF.

This clone was counted many times. The chain has TRBV7-8 and TRBJ1-1; a weak D match, TRBD1 (5 bases). V lost 3 bases and J 1 base, leaving 15 bases between the germline ends. The CDR3 spans 16 residues. The germline V gene encodes CDR1 SGHVS and CDR2 FQNEAQ. In DNA, the CDR3 is TGTGCCAGCAGCTTGGGGGTCGGCAGGGAGAACACTGAAGCTTTCTTT. This sequence encodes CASSLGVGRENTEAFF.

J is TRBJ1-2 and V is TRBV5-5; TRBD1 matches 7 bases. CDR1 and CDR2 (germline): SGHKS, YYEKEE (reference sequence). With 4 bases clipped from V and 8 bases from J, the junction kept 17 bases outside the gene matches. The CDR3 extends over 16 amino acids. CDR3: CASSPGRRGRGNGYTF. For the CDR3, the DNA is TGTGCCAGCAGCCCAGGGAGGAGGGGGCGAGGAAACGGCTACACCTTC.

The CDR3 region has the DNA TGTGCCAGCAGCACACCAAATCCGGGGGTCCGAAATCAGCCCCAGCATTTT. Its protein is CASSTPNPGVRNQPQHF. The chain couples TRBV7-8 to TRBJ1-5; weak D call: TRBD1 (5 bases). Germline-derived CDR1 and CDR2 are SGHVS and FQNEAQ. CDR3 length: 17 residues. The V end was cut by 5 bases, the J end by 4 bases, with 21 bases between.

This sequence joins TRBV5-6 and TRBJ2-1; possibly TRBD2 for D (5 bases). CDR3 length: 13 residues. V was clipped by 3 bases and J by 6 bases, with 10 bases between them. Germline assignment: CDR1 SGHDT and CDR2 YYEEEE. CDR3: CASSWSGSNEQFF. In DNA form, the CDR3 reads TGTGCCAGCAGCTGGTCGGGGTCCAATGAGCAGTTCTTC.